Listed below are T cell receptor beta chains from one sample, sequenced in a study of blood T cell repertoires in COVID-19. Data came from immunoSEQ multiplex PCR; TCRdb stores just in-frame clones and leaves some out. The sample shows 110,000 to 150,000 clones, 80% to 90% of them seen only once. Sequencing was carried out using peripheral blood. Receptors were obtained from a woman between 45 and 65 years old with acute or convalescent COVID-19. Each CDR3 is given without its conserved first and last residue.

13	TRBJ1-5	TRBV5-1	ASSPTTGEVQPQH
12	TRBJ1-5	TRBV7-9	ASTLGGGNQPQH
12	TRBJ1-6	TRBV5-1	ASSPDIGRSPLH
13	TRBJ1-4	TRBV5-1	ASSPIEQGTEKLF
13	TRBJ2-7	TRBV11-1	ASSLEGPTSYEQY
12	TRBJ2-3	TRBV5-1	ASSSTGLTDTQY
11	TRBJ1-1	TRBV7-6	ASSLGQGFGAF
13	TRBJ2-1	TRBV5-1	ASSIAGTGVNEQF
13	TRBJ2-7	TRBV19	ASSSRTGGRFEQY
15	TRBJ1-3	TRBV7-9	ASSLILLVFSGNTIY
12	TRBJ2-3	TRBV3-1/TRBV3-2	ASSQLGSTDTQY
15	TRBJ2-3	TRBV2	ASSGALGTSGTDTQY
12	TRBJ1-2	TRBV11-2	ASSLGQSRNGYT
17	TRBJ1-2	TRBV9	ASSVAARGQGSHYYGYT
13	TRBJ2-1	TRBV4-1	ASSQSQGAYNEQF
13	TRBJ2-1	TRBV9	ASSVGSIAVDEQF
12	TRBJ1-5	TRBV4-1	ASSQDQGNQPQH
14	TRBJ2-7	TRBV3-1/TRBV3-2	ASSHAGTGGFYEQY
11	TRBJ2-7	TRBV30	AFNPGQFVEQY
10	TRBJ2-1	TRBV12-5	ASGRDSNEQF
13	TRBJ2-7	TRBV5-1	ASSSFPGQGAEQY
13	TRBJ1-3	TRBV9	ASSADRGGGNTIY
8	TRBJ1-5	TRBV20-1	SAINQPQH
11	TRBJ1-2	TRBV25-1	ASSDQGHHGYT
13	TRBJ1-4	TRBV18	ASSLQGRSNEKLF
11	TRBJ2-7	TRBV7-2	ASSKKQTYEQY
13	TRBJ1-1	TRBV19	ASSMVRGVGTEAF
14	TRBJ1-3	TRBV7-9	ASSSTRPGAGNTIY
9	TRBJ1-3	TRBV3-1/TRBV3-2	ATTGDHDIY
14	TRBJ1-5	TRBV7-6	ASSLGVRGYNQPQH
11	TRBJ2-1	TRBV9	ASSVDGGNEQF
12	TRBJ2-7	TRBV7-2	ASSFSPGKYEQY
12	TRBJ1-2	TRBV28	ASTTGQGAYGYT
12	TRBJ2-7	TRBV3-1/TRBV3-2	ASSQASGRAKQY
13	TRBJ2-6	TRBV9	ASSVAVSGANVLT
12	TRBJ2-7	TRBV9	ASSVGEGSYEQY
15	TRBJ2-2	TRBV4-2	ASSQDLTARGTGELF
8	TRBJ2-7	TRBV21-1	APGQAEQY
13	TRBJ1-2	TRBV19	ASSTNTGSQYYYT
15	TRBJ1-1	TRBV5-1	ASSLIGQAYMNTEAF
12	TRBJ1-1	TRBV6-5	ASSYSFTVSEAF